Sequencing of this T cell receptor beta chain was carried out in a study of T cells in Graves' hyperthyroidism and ophthalmopathy (dated 2019 in TCRdb). Regarding the study in general: Peripheral blood samples were taken at the time of initial diagnosis, prior to any treatment. A discovery cohort of around 98 patients, roughly 40 with Graves' ophthalmopathy and 55 to 60 with stable Graves' hyperthyroidism, was used to find distinguishing TCR V-J signatures. Prospective prediction of ophthalmopathy was tested in an independent validation cohort consisting of about 19 hyperthyroidism patients and about 17 patients who later progressed to ophthalmopathy. The 100 or so discovery patients were divided at random into training and test sets in a 7:3 ratio. Thyroid tissue and blood T-cell repertoires from six Graves' hyperthyroidism patients were also compared in the study. Following sampling, methimazole starting at 30 mg daily was given to hyperthyroidism patients, and high-dose intravenous methylprednisolone was given to ophthalmopathy patients. According to the paper, TCR Vbeta CDR3 sequencing was carried out on 135 peripheral blood samples, which came from fewer than 50 ophthalmopathy, approximately 78 hyperthyroidism and roughly 17 progressor patients. What the work shows at the level of the full study, not this receptor alone: In validation, the model predicted progression to ophthalmopathy with just under 71% sensitivity and approximately 74% specificity, a median of around 6.6 months before onset. Most expanded thyroid clonotypes (frequency above 0.001) were also detected in blood, suggesting blood repertoires may reflect thyroid immune responses. Ophthalmopathy was separated from stable hyperthyroidism by a 13 V-J signature model, with around 90% sensitivity and about 81% specificity obtained in cross-validation and 80%/75% obtained in testing. Sample size was not statistically predetermined, and investigators were not blinded to group allocation.

Stable Graves' hyperthyroidism was defined as the absence of progression to ophthalmopathy over 18 months of follow-up. Hyperthyroidism patients were newly diagnosed, had a disease duration of under 2 months, and were aged 18 to 65 years. Any patient with an uncontrolled infection, another autoimmune disease, pregnancy or lactation was excluded. Clinical symptoms, serum thyroxine and TRAb, thyroid ultrasound, and orbital computed tomography formed the basis for the diagnoses. Ficoll-Paque density gradient centrifugation was used to isolate PBMCs from around 10 ml of fresh peripheral blood. Total RNA was extracted using Trizol reagent, and RNA quality was assessed on an Agilent 2100 Bioanalyzer. This clonotype was detected many times. What antigen it recognizes has not been identified. Per-nucleotide qualities are absent, and no much larger clonotype sits a single base away. The TCR beta CDR3 regions were amplified from RNA transcripts. The TCR CDR3 was subjected to a first round of RT-PCR using the HTBI primer set and the Qiagen OneStep RT-PCR kit. A second multiplex PCR round built the libraries, followed by size selection and purification. Paired-end sequencing of the libraries was performed with 100 bp reads on an Illumina HiSeq2000. The authors' pipeline ran thus. SOAPnuke was used to process the raw data, with reads discarded if the reads contained adapters or uncalled bases, had a mean Phred below 15, or lacked an exact constant-primer or identifier match. High-quality paired reads were merged with COPE v1.2.5, and unique nucleotide sequences were defined as clonotypes. MiTCR v1.1 was used to align the clonotypes against IMGT TRBV, TRBD and TRBJ reference segments. Only V-J combinations with frequency above 0.0001, covering approximately 99% of repertoires, were analysed. A TCS score was defined as the ratio between F50 (clonal expansion) and ExV (chaos), using BLOSUM62-based TCRdist between CDR3 peptides within each V-J. Welch's t-statistics and random forest reduced 450 to 600 V-J features to roughly 13, which were used in a naive Bayes classifier (R e1071). The Morisita-Horn index was used to measure how similar the thyroid and blood repertoires were. TCRdb trimmed the raw reads at Q25, called clones with MiXCR and kept productive beta chains. Here each entry gathers all rows of one CDR3 protein and keeps the most common genes and DNA. TCRdb, not the authors, supplied the V and J calls. In all, the sample holds hundreds of thousands of distinct CDR3 sequences, and 38% of those were seen once. The biggest ten clones account for around 10% of the sample.

The material sequenced was blood. This receptor was identified in a young man with Graves' hyperthyroidism.

CDR3 protein: CASTVPGVDQPQHF. The nucleotides read TGTGCCAGTACCGTCCCAGGGGTGGATCAGCCCCAGCATTTT. This chain is built from TRBV19 and TRBJ1-5; the best D guess is TRBD1, with 6 bases matching. The CDR3 has 14 amino acids, counting the end cysteine and phenylalanine. Only the CDR3 DNA is retained, 42 bases long and in frame from the first base. Trimming takes 7 bases from V and 5 bases from J, and the germline ends sit 15 bases apart. The germline V gene (reference sequence) specifies LNHDA as CDR1 and SQIVND as CDR2.